This T cell receptor beta chain was captured in a study of blood T cell repertoires in COVID-19. The CDR3 has 14 amino acids. The germline V gene has CDR1 MRHNA and CDR2 SNTAGT. After removal of 1 base from V and 8 bases from J, the junction contained 6 bases not matched to a gene. In the authors' workflow: Reference gene primer amplification gave nucleated cell count estimates. Clones were read by immunoSEQ multiplex PCR, and TCRdb kept only the in-frame ones, dropping some. V, J and clone size derive from that table, while D and trimming were established from the DNA sequence. The data contain about 160,000 clones, around 92% of them singletons.

The sample taken for sequencing was peripheral blood. This sequence originates from a man aged 25-40 years with COVID-19, enrolled during active disease. The V call is TRBV6-4, the J call TRBJ1-2, with TRBD1 matching over 8 bases. CDR3 DNA: TGTGCCAGCAGTGACTTCGACAGGGGCGGCGGCTACACCTTC. It specifies CASSDFDRGGGYTF.